This is a list of T cell receptor beta chains from one sample in a study of T-cell memory formation after mild COVID-19. TCRdb passed the 5' RACE reads through MiXCR, listing each CDR3 protein once. The sample lists under 250,000 distinct CDR3 sequences, 7.5% to 10% occurring once. The specimen sequenced was PBMCs or a T cell subset sorted from them (not recorded which). Every receptor here comes from a man in his late teens or twenties who had mild COVID-19 (a few samples of this study predate the infection). Cell type and time point are not known. The CDR3 runs from the conserved cysteine through the conserved F or W. D genes are given only for firm matches. Rows give clone size only sometimes, using once, few, many, or a class for an expanded clone.

J,V,size,length,D,DNA,CDR3
TRBJ1-2,TRBV15,.,13,.,TGTGCCACCAGCAAGGACACTAACTATGGCTACACCTTC,CATSKDTNYGYTF
TRBJ1-2,TRBV21-1,.,13,.,TGTGCCAGCAGCAAGACAGGGGGCTATGGCTACACCTTC,CASSKTGGYGYTF
TRBJ2-2,TRBV6-5,many,16,TRBD2,TGTGCCAGCAGCCGAAACCTAGCGGCGAACACCGGGGAGCTGTTTTTT,CASSRNLAANTGELFF
TRBJ1-2,TRBV20-1,.,15,.,TGCAGTGCTAGTGGTTCAGCCCGGGGGGCTGGTGGCTACACCTTC,CSASGSARGAGGYTF
TRBJ1-1,TRBV6-2/TRBV6-3,.,11,.,TGTGCCAGCAGGGACGGTTCGAAAGCTTTCTTT,CASRDGSKAFF
TRBJ2-5,TRBV7-2,few,16,TRBD2,TGTGCCAGCAGCTTATTTGGGACTAGCGGCCAAGAGACCCAGTACTTC,CASSLFGTSGQETQYF
TRBJ2-3,TRBV7-2,few,11,.,TGTGCCAGCAGCCAGCGGAATACGCAGTATTTT,CASSQRNTQYF
TRBJ2-3,TRBV10-3,few,12,TRBD1,TGTGCCATCAGCGGACAGGGAGATACGCAGTATTTT,CAISGQGDTQYF
TRBJ1-5,TRBV12-3/TRBV12-4,.,15,TRBD1,TGTGCCAGCAGGAGACAGGGGCAATCGCATCAGCCCCAGCATTTT,CASRRQGQSHQPQHF
TRBJ2-3,TRBV7-3,few,17,TRBD2,TGTGCCAGCAGCTTCCGACTAGCGGGGGGCAACACAGATACGCAGTATTTT,CASSFRLAGGNTDTQYF
TRBJ2-3,TRBV9,few,14,.,TGTGCCAGCAGCGTCGGGACCTTCACAGATACGCAGTATTTT,CASSVGTFTDTQYF
TRBJ1-1,TRBV2,few,13,.,TGTGCCAGCAGTGATGGGACGAACACTGAAGCTTTCTTT,CASSDGTNTEAFF
TRBJ2-2,TRBV5-1,few,12,.,TGCGCCAGCAGCTTCCCTCCCGGGGAGCTGTTTTTT,CASSFPPGELFF
TRBJ2-5,TRBV11-2,.,13,.,TGTGCCAGCAGCCCTGCGCGGTGGTGGACCCAGTACTTC,CASSPARWWTQYF
TRBJ2-1,TRBV3-1,few,16,TRBD1,TGTGCCAGCAGCCACCCGTCGGGGACAGGGGTAAATGAGCAGTTCTTC,CASSHPSGTGVNEQFF
TRBJ2-5,TRBV7-2,.,16,.,TGTGCCAGCAGCTTAGCCCCTACTAGCTGGGTAGAGACCCAGTACTTC,CASSLAPTSWVETQYF
TRBJ2-5,TRBV6-5,.,13,.,TGTGCCAGCAGTTACTCTACGGGGGAGACCCAGTACTTC,CASSYSTGETQYF
TRBJ1-1,TRBV5-1,few,15,TRBD1,TGCGCCAGCAGCGTCACCGGGACAGGGCACACTGAAGCTTTCTTT,CASSVTGTGHTEAFF
TRBJ2-3,TRBV28,few,13,.,TGTGCCAGCAGTTTAGTAGTATCAGATACGCAGTATTTT,CASSLVVSDTQYF
TRBJ1-2,TRBV5-1,few,14,.,TGCGCCAGCAGCCTAACTTGGATTAACTATGGCTACACCTTC,CASSLTWINYGYTF
TRBJ2-3,TRBV7-4,.,20,TRBD2,TGTGCCAGCAGCGATCGACTAGCGGGGGGAGACGATCCCAGCACAGATACGCAGTATTTT,CASSDRLAGGDDPSTDTQYF
TRBJ1-1,TRBV6-2/TRBV6-3,many,13,.,TGTGCCAGCAGTTCCGGGACACTAACTGAAGCTTTCTTT,CASSSGTLTEAFF